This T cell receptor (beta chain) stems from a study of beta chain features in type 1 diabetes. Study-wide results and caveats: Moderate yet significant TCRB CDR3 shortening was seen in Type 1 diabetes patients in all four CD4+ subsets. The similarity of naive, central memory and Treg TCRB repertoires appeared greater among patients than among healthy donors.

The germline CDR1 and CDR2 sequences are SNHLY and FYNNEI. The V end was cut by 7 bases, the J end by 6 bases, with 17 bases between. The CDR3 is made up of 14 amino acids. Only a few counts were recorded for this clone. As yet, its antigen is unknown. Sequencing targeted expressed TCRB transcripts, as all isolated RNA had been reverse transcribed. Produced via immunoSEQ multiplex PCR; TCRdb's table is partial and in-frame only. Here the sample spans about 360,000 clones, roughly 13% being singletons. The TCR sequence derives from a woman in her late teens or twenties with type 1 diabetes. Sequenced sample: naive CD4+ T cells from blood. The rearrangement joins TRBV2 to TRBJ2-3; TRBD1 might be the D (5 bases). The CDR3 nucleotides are TGTGCCAGCAATTTAGGTCAGGGCGCGGATACGCAGTATTTT. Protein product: CASNLGQGADTQYF.